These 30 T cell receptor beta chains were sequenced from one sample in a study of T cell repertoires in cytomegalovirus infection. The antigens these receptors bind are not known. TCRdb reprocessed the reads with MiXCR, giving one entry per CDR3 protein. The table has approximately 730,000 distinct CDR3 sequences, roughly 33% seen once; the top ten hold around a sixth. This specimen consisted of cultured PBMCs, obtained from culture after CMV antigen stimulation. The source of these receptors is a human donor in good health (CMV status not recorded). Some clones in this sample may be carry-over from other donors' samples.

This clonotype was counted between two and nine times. The DNA of the CDR3 is TGTGCCACCAGCGACCGGGGCCCACGGCCCCAGCATTTT. Protein product: CATSDRGPRPQHF. The rearrangement joins TRBV15 to TRBJ1-5, with D possibly TRBD1 on 5 matching bases. Germline V gene lookup returns CDR1 LNHNV and CDR2 YYDKDF (reference sequence). V lost 5 bases and J 9 bases, leaving 14 bases between the germline ends. This CDR3 is 13 amino acids long.

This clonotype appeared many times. The CDR3 DNA reads as TGTGCCAGCAGCTCCGCCGGAGCGAACACCATATATTTT. This gives the protein CASSSAGANTIYF. The chain joins TRBV7-2 to TRBJ1-3, with D unclear. The V and J ends lost 4 bases and 7 bases respectively, with 11 bases between them. The CDR3 has 13 amino acids. CDR1 and CDR2 from the germline V gene are SGHTA and FQGNSA.

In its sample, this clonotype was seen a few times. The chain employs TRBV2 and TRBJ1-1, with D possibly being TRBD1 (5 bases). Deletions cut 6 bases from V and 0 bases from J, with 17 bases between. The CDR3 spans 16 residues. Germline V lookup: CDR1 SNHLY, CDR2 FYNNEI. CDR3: CASREMGPLMNTEAFF. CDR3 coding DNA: TGTGCCAGCAGGGAGATGGGGCCTTTGATGAACACTGAAGCTTTCTTT. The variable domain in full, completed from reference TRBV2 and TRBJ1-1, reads EPEVTQTPSHQVTQMGQEVILRCVPISNHLYFYWYRQILGQKVEFLVSFYNNEISEKSEIFDDQFSVERPDGSNFTLKIRSTKLEDSAMYFCASREMGPLMNTEAFFGQGTRLTVV.

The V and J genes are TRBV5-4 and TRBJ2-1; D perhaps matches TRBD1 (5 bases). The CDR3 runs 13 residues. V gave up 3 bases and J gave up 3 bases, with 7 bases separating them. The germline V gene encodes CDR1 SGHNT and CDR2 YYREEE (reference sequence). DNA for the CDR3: TGTGCCAGCAGCTGGCAGGGCTACAATGAGCAGTTCTTC. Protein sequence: CASSWQGYNEQFF.

CDR3 bases: TGCAGTGCTAGAGATCTGGGGCGGGGGGGCCCGAACACCGGGGAGCTGTTTTTT. Translating it yields CSARDLGRGGPNTGELFF. This chain links TRBV20-1 with TRBJ2-2, with TRBD2 matching over 9 bases. Losses at the gene ends were 0 bases for V and 0 bases for J; bases not matched to a gene: 8. The CDR3 contains 18 residues. Germline lookup yields CDR1 DFQATT and CDR2 SNEGSKA (reference sequence).

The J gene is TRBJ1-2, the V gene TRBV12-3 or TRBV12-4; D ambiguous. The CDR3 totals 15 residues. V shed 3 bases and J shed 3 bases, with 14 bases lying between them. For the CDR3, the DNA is TGTGCCAGCAGTTTGTCCCACGATGGTGACTATGGCTACACCTTC. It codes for CASSLSHDGDYGYTF.

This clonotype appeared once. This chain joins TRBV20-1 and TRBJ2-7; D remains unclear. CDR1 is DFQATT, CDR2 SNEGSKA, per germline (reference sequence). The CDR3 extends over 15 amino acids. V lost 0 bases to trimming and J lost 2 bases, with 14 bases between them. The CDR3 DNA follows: TGCAGTGCTAGAGATTTCTCCAAGGGCGCCTACGAGCAGTACTTC. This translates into CSARDFSKGAYEQYF.

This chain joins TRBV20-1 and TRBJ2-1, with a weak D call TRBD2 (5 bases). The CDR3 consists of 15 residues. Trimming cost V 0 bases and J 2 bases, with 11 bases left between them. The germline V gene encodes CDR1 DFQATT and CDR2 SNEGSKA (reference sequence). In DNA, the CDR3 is TGCAGTGCTAGAGATGGGAGTAGGACCTACAATGAGCAGTTCTTC. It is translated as CSARDGSRTYNEQFF.

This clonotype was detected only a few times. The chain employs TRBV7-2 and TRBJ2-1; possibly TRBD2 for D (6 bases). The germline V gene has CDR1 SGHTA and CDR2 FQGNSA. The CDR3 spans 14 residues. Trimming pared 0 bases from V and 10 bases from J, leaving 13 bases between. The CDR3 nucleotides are TGTGCCAGCAGCTTAGCAGGGACTCCTTCGGAGCAGTTCTTC. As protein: CASSLAGTPSEQFF.

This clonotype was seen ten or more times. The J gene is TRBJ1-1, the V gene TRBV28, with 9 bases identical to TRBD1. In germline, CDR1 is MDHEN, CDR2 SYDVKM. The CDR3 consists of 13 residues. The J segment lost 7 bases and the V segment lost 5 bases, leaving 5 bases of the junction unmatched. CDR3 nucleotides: TGTGCCAGCAGTCAGGACAGGGGACTTGAAGCTTTCTTT. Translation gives CASSQDRGLEAFF.

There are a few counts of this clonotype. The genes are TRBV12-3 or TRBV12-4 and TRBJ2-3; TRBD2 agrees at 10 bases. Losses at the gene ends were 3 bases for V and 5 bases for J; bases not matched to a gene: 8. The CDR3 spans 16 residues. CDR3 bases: TGTGCCAGCAGTTTGAGAGCGGGGGGGCGTCAAGATACGCAGTATTTT. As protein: CASSLRAGGRQDTQYF.

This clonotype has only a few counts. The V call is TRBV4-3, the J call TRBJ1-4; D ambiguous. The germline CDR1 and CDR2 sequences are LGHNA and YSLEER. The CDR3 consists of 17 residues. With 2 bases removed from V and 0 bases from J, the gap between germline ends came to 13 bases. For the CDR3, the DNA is TGCGCCAGCAGCCAAAGTCGCAGGAGAGCAACTAATGAAAAACTGTTTTTT. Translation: CASSQSRRRATNEKLFF.

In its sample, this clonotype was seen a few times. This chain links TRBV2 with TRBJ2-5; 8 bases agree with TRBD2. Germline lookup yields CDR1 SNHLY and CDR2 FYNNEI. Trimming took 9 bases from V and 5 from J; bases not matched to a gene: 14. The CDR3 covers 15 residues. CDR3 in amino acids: CAREVSGGPRETQYF. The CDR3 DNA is TGTGCCAGAGAGGTCAGCGGGGGTCCCAGGGAGACCCAGTACTTC.

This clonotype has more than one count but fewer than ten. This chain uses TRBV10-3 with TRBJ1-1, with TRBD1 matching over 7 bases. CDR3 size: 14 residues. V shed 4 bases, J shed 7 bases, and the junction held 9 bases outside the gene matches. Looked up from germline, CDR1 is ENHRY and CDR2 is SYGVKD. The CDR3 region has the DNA TGTGCCATCAGTGGAACAGGGGACGTGGTTGAAGCTTTCTTT. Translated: CAISGTGDVVEAFF.

CDR3 sequence: CASSPRTAEQFF. The DNA of the CDR3 is TGTGCCAGCAGCCCAAGGACGGCGGAGCAGTTCTTC. The chain combines TRBV4-2 with TRBJ2-1; no clear D. Germline CDR1 is LGHNA and CDR2 is YNFKEQ. Trimming took off 4 bases at V and 10 bases at J, with 11 bases between the two ends. CDR3 size: 12 residues.

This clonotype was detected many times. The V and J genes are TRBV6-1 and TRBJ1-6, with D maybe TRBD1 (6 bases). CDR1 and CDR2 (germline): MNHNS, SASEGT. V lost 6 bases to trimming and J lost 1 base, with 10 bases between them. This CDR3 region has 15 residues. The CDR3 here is CASRPRGSYNSPLHF. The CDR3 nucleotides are TGTGCCAGCAGACCTAGGGGGTCCTATAATTCACCCCTCCACTTT.

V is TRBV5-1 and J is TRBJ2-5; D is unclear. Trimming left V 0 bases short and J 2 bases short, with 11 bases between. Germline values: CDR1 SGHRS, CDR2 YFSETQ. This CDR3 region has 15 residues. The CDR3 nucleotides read TGCGCCAGCAGCTTGGCCGCGTTAGGGCAAGAGACCCAGTACTTC. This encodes CASSLAALGQETQYF.

Written as DNA, the CDR3 is TGTGCCAGCAGAGACTGGCTTGGCGAGCAGTACTTC. It encodes CASRDWLGEQYF. The rearrangement links TRBV27 to TRBJ2-7; no clear D gene. Trimming stripped 6 bases from V and 6 bases from J, with 12 bases between. Germline CDR1 and CDR2: MNHEY and SMNVEV (reference sequence). There are 12 residues in the CDR3.

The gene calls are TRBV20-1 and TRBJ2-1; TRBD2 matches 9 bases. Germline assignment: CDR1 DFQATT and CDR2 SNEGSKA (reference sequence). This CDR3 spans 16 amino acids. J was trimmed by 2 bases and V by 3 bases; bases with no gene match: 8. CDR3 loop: CSARPPASGTYNEQFF. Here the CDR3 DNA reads TGCAGTGCTAGGCCTCCGGCTAGCGGGACCTACAATGAGCAGTTCTTC.

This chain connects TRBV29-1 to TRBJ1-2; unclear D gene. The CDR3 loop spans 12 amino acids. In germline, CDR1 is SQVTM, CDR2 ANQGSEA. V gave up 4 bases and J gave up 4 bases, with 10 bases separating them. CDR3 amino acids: CSVVSLPYGYTF. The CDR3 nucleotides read TGCAGCGTTGTATCCCTCCCCTATGGCTACACCTTC.

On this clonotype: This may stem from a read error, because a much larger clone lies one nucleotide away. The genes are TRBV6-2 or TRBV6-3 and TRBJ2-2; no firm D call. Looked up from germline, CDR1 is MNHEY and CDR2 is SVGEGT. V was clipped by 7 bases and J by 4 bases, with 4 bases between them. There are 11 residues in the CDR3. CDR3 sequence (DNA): TGTGCCAGCACCATCACCGGGGAGCTGTTTTTT. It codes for CASTITGELFF.

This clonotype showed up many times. CDR3 sequence: CASSARYRGRLHF. Here the CDR3 DNA reads TGTGCCAGCAGCGCGCGCTACAGGGGTCGGCTCCACTTT. V and J are TRBV7-2 and TRBJ1-6; TRBD1 matches 7 bases. Germline V CDR1 and CDR2: SGHTA, FQGNSA. CDR3 length: 13 amino acids. V lost 5 bases, J lost 16 bases, and 11 bases stayed unmatched.

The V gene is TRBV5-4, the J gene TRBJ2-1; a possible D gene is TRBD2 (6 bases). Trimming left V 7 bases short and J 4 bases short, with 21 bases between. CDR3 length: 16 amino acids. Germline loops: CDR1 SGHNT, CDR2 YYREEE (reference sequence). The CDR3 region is CASSSAGRAGYNEQFF. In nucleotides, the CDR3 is TGTGCCAGCTCCTCTGCTGGCAGGGCGGGGTACAATGAGCAGTTCTTC.

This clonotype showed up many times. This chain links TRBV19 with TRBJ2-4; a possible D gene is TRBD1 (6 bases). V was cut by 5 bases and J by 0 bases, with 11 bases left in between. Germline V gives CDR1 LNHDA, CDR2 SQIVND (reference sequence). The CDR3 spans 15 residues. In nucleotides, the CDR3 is TGTGCCAGTAGTTCAGGGGTCATAGCCAAAAACATTCAGTACTTC. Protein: CASSSGVIAKNIQYF.

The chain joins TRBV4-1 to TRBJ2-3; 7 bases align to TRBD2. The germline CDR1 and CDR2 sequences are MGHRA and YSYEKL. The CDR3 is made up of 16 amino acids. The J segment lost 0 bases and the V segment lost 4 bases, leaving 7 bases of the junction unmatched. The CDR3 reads CASSLPRRGSTDTQYF. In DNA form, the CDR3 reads TGCGCCAGCAGCCTCCCTCGGCGGGGGAGCACAGATACGCAGTATTTT.

CDR3 sequence: CASSPPDSMNYEQYF. CDR3 DNA sequence: TGTGCCAGCTCACCACCGGACAGTATGAACTACGAGCAGTACTTC. V usage is TRBV18 and J usage is TRBJ2-7; D is possibly TRBD1 (6 bases). The CDR3 loop spans 15 amino acids. CDR1 is KGHSH, CDR2 LQKENI, per germline. V was pared by 0 bases and J by 3 bases, with 12 bases between.

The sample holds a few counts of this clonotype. The CDR3 bases are TGTGCCAGCAGTTTAGAGTGGGGGCTTCAAGAGACCCAGTACTTC. It codes for CASSLEWGLQETQYF. The V gene is TRBV27, the J gene TRBJ2-5; D may be TRBD1 (6 bases). Germline V lookup: CDR1 MNHEY, CDR2 SMNVEV (reference sequence). This CDR3 spans 15 amino acids. Deletions cut 2 bases from V and 2 bases from J, with 12 bases between.

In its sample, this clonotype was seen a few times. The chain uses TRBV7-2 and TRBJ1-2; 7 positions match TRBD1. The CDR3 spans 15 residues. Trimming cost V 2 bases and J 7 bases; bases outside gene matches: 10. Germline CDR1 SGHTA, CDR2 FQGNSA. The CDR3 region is CASSLLEGADGGYTF. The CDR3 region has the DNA TGTGCCAGCAGCTTATTAGAGGGGGCTGATGGTGGCTACACCTTC.

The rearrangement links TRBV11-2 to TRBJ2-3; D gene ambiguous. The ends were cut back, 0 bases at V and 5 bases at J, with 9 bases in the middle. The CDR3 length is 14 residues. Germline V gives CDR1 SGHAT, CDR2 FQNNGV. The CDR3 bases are TGTGCCAGCAGCTTAGAATCGGCAATAGATACGCAGTATTTT. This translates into CASSLESAIDTQYF.

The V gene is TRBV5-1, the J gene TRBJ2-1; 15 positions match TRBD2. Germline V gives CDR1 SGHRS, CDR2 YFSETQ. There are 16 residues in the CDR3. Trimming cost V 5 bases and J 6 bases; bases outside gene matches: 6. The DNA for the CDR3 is TGCGCCAGCAGGAGGACTAGCGGGAGGGCCCTCAATGAGCAGTTCTTC. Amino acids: CASRRTSGRALNEQFF.